The clone carrying this T cell receptor (beta chain) was seen just once. No antigen is known for it. Other DNA sequences within the sample encode an identical CDR3. Germline V gene sequence: CDR1 MNHEY, CDR2 SVGAGI. The CDR3 is 14 amino acids. Trimming stripped 0 bases from V and 3 bases from J, with 9 bases between. These data are taken from a study of shared clonotypes between healthy human individuals. Every subset had its genomic DNA shared out evenly among several immunoSEQ plates. Sequencing used immunoSEQ multiplex PCR; TCRdb keeps in-frame clones, though not all of them. The table records about 1 million clones, about 75% of them present only once. Study-wide points: Shared across four donors were around 5% of the naive CD4 clonotypes.

The V and J genes are TRBV6-5 and TRBJ2-7, with a tentative D call TRBD2 (5 bases). This receptor was identified in a man younger than 35 in good health. Sample: memory CD4+ T cells sorted from blood. Subset noted: CD45RA-negative fraction. CDR3 nucleotide sequence: TGTGCCAGCAGTTACTCGAGGGCAGGCTACGAGCAGTACTTC. This gives the protein CASSYSRAGYEQYF.